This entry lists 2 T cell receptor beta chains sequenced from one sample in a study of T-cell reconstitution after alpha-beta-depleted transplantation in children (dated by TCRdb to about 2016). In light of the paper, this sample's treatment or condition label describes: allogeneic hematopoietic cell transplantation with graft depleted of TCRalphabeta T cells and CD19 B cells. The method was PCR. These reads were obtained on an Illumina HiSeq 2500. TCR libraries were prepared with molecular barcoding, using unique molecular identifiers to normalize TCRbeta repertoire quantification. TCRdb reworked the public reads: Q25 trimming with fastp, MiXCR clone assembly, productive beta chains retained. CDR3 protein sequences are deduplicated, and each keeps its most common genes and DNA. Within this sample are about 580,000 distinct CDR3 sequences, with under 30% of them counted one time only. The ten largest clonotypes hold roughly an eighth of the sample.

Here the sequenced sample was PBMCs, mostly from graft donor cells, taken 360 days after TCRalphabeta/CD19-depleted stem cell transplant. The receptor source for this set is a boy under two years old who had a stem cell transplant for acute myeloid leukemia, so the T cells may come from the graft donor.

CDR3 region: CASSLQGARGGYTF. The CDR3 DNA follows: TGTGCCAGCAGCTTACAGGGGGCCAGGGGTGGCTACACCTTC. The chain employs TRBV11-2 and TRBJ1-2; 8 nucleotides match TRBD1. The CDR3 is 14 amino acids. J gave up 7 bases and V 2 bases, and 6 bases lay outside the gene matches. From germline, CDR1 is SGHAT and CDR2 FQNNGV.

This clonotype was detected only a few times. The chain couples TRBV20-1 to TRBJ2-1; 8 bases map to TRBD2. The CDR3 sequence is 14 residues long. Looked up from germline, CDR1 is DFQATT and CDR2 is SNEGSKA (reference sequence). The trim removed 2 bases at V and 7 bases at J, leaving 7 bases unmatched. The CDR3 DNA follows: TGCAGTGCTAGAATTGGCGGGGGGCGGAATGAGCAGTTCTTC. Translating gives CSARIGGGRNEQFF.